Below are 18 T cell receptor beta chains sequenced from a single sample in a study of T cell responses to AZD1222 COVID-19 vaccine. Using immunoSEQ multiplex PCR, the repertoire was profiled, and TCRdb retains in-frame clones only, with some absent. In the table there are about 110,000 clones, approximately 87% of which are singletons. The sample in question was peripheral blood, obtained on day 0 of AZD1222 vaccination. These receptors all come from an adult in good health.

CDR3 sequence (DNA): TGTGCCAGCAGCGAAGGGGGAACGGACAGGGGAGACTATGGCTACACCTTC. This encodes CASSEGGTDRGDYGYTF. The chain combines TRBV9 with TRBJ1-2; 9 nucleotides align to TRBD1. Per germline, CDR1 SGDLS and CDR2 YYNGEE. V lost 3 bases and J lost 3; bases outside the gene matches: 12. This CDR3 has 17 residues.

The chain uses TRBV28 and TRBJ1-2, with no clear D. V shed 2 bases and J shed 1 base, with 8 bases lying between them. The length of the CDR3 is 14 residues. CDR1 is MDHEN and CDR2 is SYDVKM in the germline V gene. The CDR3 coding sequence is TGTGCCAGCAGTTTAAGGGAGCTTAACTATGGCTACACCTTC. Translating gives CASSLRELNYGYTF.

This rearrangement joins TRBV6-2 or TRBV6-3 to TRBJ2-1; 10 bases align to TRBD1. V lost 0 bases and J lost 12; bases outside the gene matches: 8. CDR3 length: 15 residues. Germline V CDR1 and CDR2: MNHEY, SVGEGT. DNA of the CDR3: TGTGCCAGCAGTTACTCGGGACAGGGGTTGGGTAGGCAGTTCTTC. Its translation: CASSYSGQGLGRQFF.

The J gene is TRBJ1-3, the V gene TRBV4-2; 8 bases are shared with TRBD1. The CDR3 is made up of 19 amino acids. Germline assignment: CDR1 LGHNA and CDR2 YNFKEQ. V shed 2 bases and J 0 bases; nucleotides not matched to a gene: 12. For the CDR3, the DNA is TGTGCCAGCAGCCAAACCTCGGCAGGGGGCGAAATCTCTGGAAACACCATATATTTT. This codes for CASSQTSAGGEISGNTIYF.

The chain is built from TRBV19 and TRBJ1-6; D is unclear. CDR1 is LNHDA, CDR2 SQIVND, per germline (reference sequence). The CDR3 totals 15 residues. V lost 2 bases and J 6 bases, leaving 11 bases between the germline ends. The CDR3 DNA is TGTGCCAGTAGTATAAAGGGAGGAGGTAATTCACCCCTCCACTTT. It yields the protein CASSIKGGGNSPLHF. Combining the CDR3 with reference TRBV19 and TRBJ1-6 gives the whole variable domain DGGITQSPKYLFRKEGQNVTLSCEQNLNHDAMYWYRQDPGQGLRLIYYSQIVNDFQKGDIAEGYSVSREKKESFPLTVTSAQKNPTAFYLCASSIKGGGNSPLHFGNGTRLTVT.

The chain links TRBV28 to TRBJ2-6; D is undetermined. V dropped 3 bases and J dropped 0 bases, with 15 bases sitting between them. This CDR3 region has 18 residues. The germline V gene has CDR1 MDHEN and CDR2 SYDVKM. The CDR3 loop reads CASSFPRGKFSGANVLTF. The CDR3 nucleotides are TGTGCCAGCAGTTTCCCCCGAGGCAAGTTCTCTGGGGCCAACGTCCTGACTTTC.

The chain has TRBV3-1 (or the pseudogene TRBV3-2) and TRBJ2-7; D not resolved. The CDR3 loop spans 15 amino acids. V lost 2 bases to trimming and J lost 2 bases, with 13 bases between them. Germline lookup yields CDR1 LGHDT and CDR2 YNNKEL (reference sequence). The CDR3 DNA reads TGTGCCAGCAGCCAAAGCCACAACCGCCCCTACGAGCAGTACTTC. It codes for CASSQSHNRPYEQYF.

CDR3: CASSQREGQPQHF. The DNA of the CDR3 is TGTGCCAGCTCTCAAAGGGAAGGGCAGCCCCAGCATTTT. The V call is TRBV18, the J call TRBJ1-5; no clear D. Trimming took 6 bases from V and 7 from J, leaving 13 bases between them. Germline V gives CDR1 KGHSH, CDR2 LQKENI. There are 13 residues in the CDR3.

This clone was seen a few times. The chain is built from TRBV2 and TRBJ2-7; a weak D match, TRBD2 (6 bases). The germline CDR1 and CDR2 sequences are SNHLY and FYNNEI. V lost 4 bases to trimming and J lost 2 bases, with 18 bases between them. The CDR3 loop spans 16 amino acids. DNA for the CDR3: TGTGCCAGCAGTGGGCGCTCCGGGCGGGACCCCTACGAGCAGTACTTC. Translation gives CASSGRSGRDPYEQYF.

This clone was seen just once. V is TRBV2 and J is TRBJ2-7; 7 positions agree with TRBD2. The CDR3 length is 14 residues. CDR1 is SNHLY, CDR2 FYNNEI, per germline. V was clipped by 3 bases and J by 0 bases; unmatched bases: 2. The CDR3 sequence: CASSDGGSSYEQYF. CDR3 sequence (DNA): TGTGCCAGCAGTGATGGCGGGAGCTCCTACGAGCAGTACTTC.

This chain connects TRBV11-2 to TRBJ1-1; 8 nucleotides match TRBD1. Germline V gene data show CDR1 as SGHAT and CDR2 as FQNNGV. The CDR3 sequence is 15 residues long. Unmatched junction bases numbered 9, after V lost 4 bases and J lost 5 bases. CDR3 sequence: CASSSRQGAETEAFF. The CDR3 DNA sequence: TGTGCCAGCAGCTCACGTCAGGGGGCCGAGACTGAAGCTTTCTTT. Variable domain in full (rest from reference TRBV11-2 and TRBJ1-1): EAGVAQSPRYKIIEKRQSVAFWCNPISGHATLYWYQQILGQGPKLLIQFQNNGVVDDSQLPKDRFSAERLKGVDSTLKIQPAKLEDSAVYLCASSSRQGAETEAFFGQGTRLTVV.

This chain links TRBV5-1 with TRBJ2-2; the D is unclear. The CDR3 length is 13 residues. V lost 5 bases and J lost 3, with 8 bases in between. CDR1 SGHRS and CDR2 YFSETQ come from the germline V gene. In DNA, the CDR3 is TGCGCCAGCAGTGGGGAATACACCGGGGAGCTGTTTTTT. It is translated as CASSGEYTGELFF.

This chain uses TRBV7-9 with TRBJ1-5; 10 nucleotides agree with TRBD1. J lost 4 bases, V lost 3 bases, and 3 bases had no gene match. This CDR3 comprises 15 residues. CDR1 SEHNR and CDR2 FQNEAQ come from the germline V gene (reference sequence). Here the CDR3 DNA reads TGTGCCAGCAGCTTGGGGACAGGGGTAAATCAGCCCCAGCATTTT. This codes for CASSLGTGVNQPQHF.

The CDR3 loop is CASRPYSSSGNTIYF. The CDR3 nucleotides read TGTGCCAGCCGACCCTATAGTAGCTCTGGAAACACCATATATTTT. The J gene is TRBJ1-3, the V gene TRBV6-5; D unresolved. This CDR3 contains 15 residues. Germline V gives CDR1 MNHEY, CDR2 SVGAGI. Deletions cut 8 bases from V and 0 bases from J, with 14 bases between.

The CDR3 DNA sequence: TGCGCCAGCAGTCAATCACAGGGCACAGATACGCAGTATTTT. This sequence encodes CASSQSQGTDTQYF. The chain recombines TRBV23-1 with TRBJ2-3; D may be TRBD1 (5 bases). TRBV23-1 is given ORF status, its function remaining uncertain. Trimming shortened V by 0 bases and J by 1 base, and 5 bases separated the two germline ends. The CDR3 contains 14 residues.

V and J are TRBV7-2 and TRBJ1-2; D unresolved. The CDR3 has 13 amino acids. Germline V lookup: CDR1 SGHTA, CDR2 FQGNSA. V was trimmed by 2 bases and J by 4 bases, leaving 8 bases between them. As DNA, the CDR3 is TGTGCCAGCAGCTTATCGGAAAGCTATGGCTACACCTTC. Encoded protein: CASSLSESYGYTF.

This clone was observed a handful of times. This CDR3 is also generated by other DNA sequences in the sample. The gene calls are TRBV7-6 and TRBJ2-1; 8 bases agree with TRBD2. Germline V gene sequence: CDR1 SGHVS, CDR2 FNYEAQ. V shed 2 bases, J shed 6 bases, and the junction held 6 bases outside the gene matches. The CDR3 extends over 15 amino acids. The CDR3 DNA follows: TGTGCCAGCAGCTTAACCGGGAGGGTCTCCAATGAGCAGTTCTTC. It encodes CASSLTGRVSNEQFF.

The chain carries TRBV10-1 and TRBJ1-1; 9 nucleotides align to TRBD1. V lost 6 bases to trimming and J lost 5 bases; unmatched junction nucleotides: 10. The length of the CDR3 is 15 residues. Germline lookup yields CDR1 WNHNN and CDR2 SYGVQD (reference sequence). In nucleotides, the CDR3 is TGCGCCAGCAGGACTCCCGGGACAGGGAGGACTGAAGCTTTCTTT. Translating gives CASRTPGTGRTEAFF.